This entry lists 15 T cell receptor beta chains sequenced from one sample in a study of T cells in Graves' hyperthyroidism and ophthalmopathy. Amplification of TCR beta CDR3 regions used RNA as the template. First-round RT-PCR with HTBI primers amplified the TCR CDR3 region. From the multiplex PCR reads, TCRdb called clonotypes with MiXCR, one entry per CDR3 protein. The sample contains over 400,000 distinct CDR3 sequences, roughly 15% of which appear only once. Input material: blood. The receptors derive from a young man with Graves' ophthalmopathy.

This clonotype was seen ten or more times. The V and J genes are TRBV6-1 and TRBJ2-7, with 13 positions matching TRBD2. The ends lost 6 bases at V and 7 bases at J; junction bases unmatched: 12. This CDR3 spans 16 amino acids. Germline CDR1 reads MNHNS; CDR2 reads SASEGT. CDR3 coding DNA: TGTGCCAGCAGGGACAATCCGGGACTAGCGGGAAGTGAGCAGTACTTC. Translated: CASRDNPGLAGSEQYF.

The sample holds many counts of this clonotype. The chain links TRBV6-1 to TRBJ1-2, with 7 bases lining up with TRBD1. Germline V gene sequence: CDR1 MNHNS, CDR2 SASEGT. This CDR3 region has 14 residues. With V trimmed by 3 bases and J by 8 bases, 9 bases remained unmatched. CDR3 in amino acids: CASSDYRGDGGYTF. Here the CDR3 DNA reads TGTGCCAGCAGTGATTACAGGGGCGACGGAGGCTACACCTTC.

This clonotype was detected many times. CDR3 nucleotides: TGCGCCAGCAGCCAGGTGCTAGCGGGAGAGACCCAGTACTTC. Protein: CASSQVLAGETQYF. The rearrangement links TRBV5-1 to TRBJ2-5; 8 positions agree with TRBD2. Germline CDR1 reads SGHRS; CDR2 reads YFSETQ. V lost 4 bases and J lost 4; bases outside the gene matches: 6. The CDR3 contains 14 residues.

The CDR3 reads CASSRHWVAAYEQYF. The CDR3 DNA is TGTGCCAGCAGCCGACACTGGGTAGCGGCTTACGAGCAGTACTTC. The genes are TRBV14 and TRBJ2-7; D may be TRBD2 (6 bases). The CDR3 has 15 residues. V was trimmed by 4 bases and J by 4 bases, leaving 17 bases between them. Per germline, CDR1 SGHDN and CDR2 FVKESK.

The rearrangement links TRBV19 to TRBJ1-1; D perhaps matches TRBD1 (5 bases). CDR1 is LNHDA, CDR2 SQIVND, per germline (reference sequence). The length of the CDR3 is 12 residues. The CDR3 spells CASGTFGTEAFF. CDR3 DNA sequence: TGTGCTTCCGGGACTTTCGGGACTGAAGCTTTCTTT. Variable domain in full (rest from reference TRBV19 and TRBJ1-1): DGGITQSPKYLFRKEGQNVTLSCEQNLNHDAMYWYRQDPGQGLRLIYYSQIVNDFQKGDIAEGYSVSREKKESFPLTVTSAQKNPTAFYLCASGTFGTEAFFGQGTRLTVV.

This clonotype was found many times. This chain links TRBV7-9 with TRBJ2-1; D perhaps matches TRBD1 (6 bases). This CDR3 is 13 amino acids long. The V end was cut by 6 bases, the J end by 4 bases, with 10 bases between. Per the germline V gene, CDR1 is SEHNR and CDR2 is FQNEAQ (reference sequence). The CDR3 loop reads CASRPTGYNEQFF. The CDR3, as DNA: TGTGCCAGCAGACCAACAGGGTACAATGAGCAGTTCTTC.

This clonotype has a count of ten or more. The rearrangement links TRBV7-8 to TRBJ1-2; the D is unclear. This CDR3 has 14 amino acids. V lost 4 bases, J lost 4 bases, and 13 bases lay in between. Germline CDR1 reads SGHVS; CDR2 reads FQNEAQ. This CDR3 reads CASSYDIVGYGYTF. CDR3 in DNA: TGTGCCAGCAGCTACGACATAGTAGGCTATGGCTACACCTTC.

This sequence joins TRBV10-3 and TRBJ2-1; 11 nucleotides line up with TRBD1. The CDR3 consists of 20 residues. The junction had 17 bases not matched to a gene; V was cut back by 0 bases and J by 7 bases. Germline V gene data show CDR1 as ENHRY and CDR2 as SYGVKD. The CDR3 nucleotides read TGTGCCATCAGTGAGTCGGTCGGTATACTGGACAGGGGGCATTTGAATGAGCAGTTCTTC. Amino acid sequence: CAISESVGILDRGHLNEQFF.

This clonotype has a handful of counts. J is TRBJ2-1 and V is TRBV9, with D maybe TRBD2 (6 bases). Germline assignment: CDR1 SGDLS and CDR2 YYNGEE. Trimming cost V 4 bases and J 4 bases, with 12 bases left between them. The CDR3 loop spans 14 amino acids. The CDR3 DNA follows: TGTGCCAGCAGCCCCCGGGACTTTTACAATGAGCAGTTCTTC. This codes for CASSPRDFYNEQFF.

This chain links TRBV19 with TRBJ1-2; TRBD1 matches at 8 bases. CDR1 is LNHDA, CDR2 SQIVND, per germline (reference sequence). This CDR3 has 16 residues. Losses at the gene ends were 2 bases for V and 4 bases for J; bases not matched to a gene: 9. Here the CDR3 DNA reads TGTGCCAGTAGTATAATGGACAGGGCTCTAACCTATGGCTACACCTTC. Translating gives CASSIMDRALTYGYTF.

This clonotype was counted between two and nine times. The chain combines TRBV30 with TRBJ2-5, with 7 bases that match TRBD2. CDR3 length equals 13 residues. Losses at the gene ends were 4 bases for V and 5 bases for J; bases not matched to a gene: 7. CDR1 is GTSNPN, CDR2 SVGIG, per germline (reference sequence). The CDR3 is CAWTRGSWETQYF. Written as DNA, the CDR3 is TGTGCCTGGACGCGGGGGTCCTGGGAGACCCAGTACTTC.

This clonotype appeared many times. The chain is built from TRBV7-2 and TRBJ2-1; 8 positions match TRBD2. The CDR3 extends over 15 amino acids. Unmatched junction bases numbered 6, after V lost 2 bases and J lost 6 bases. Germline assignment: CDR1 SGHTA and CDR2 FQGNSA. CDR3 loop: CASSLNGGAFNEQFF. The CDR3 nucleotides read TGTGCCAGCAGCTTAAACGGGGGGGCCTTCAATGAGCAGTTCTTC.

Worth noting for this clonotype: This clone may be a read error of a much larger clone one base away. This chain joins TRBV3-1 and TRBJ1-1, with a tentative D call TRBD1 (5 bases). Per the germline V gene, CDR1 is LGHDT and CDR2 is YNNKEL (reference sequence). CDR3 size: 14 residues. The CDR3 DNA sequence: TGTGCCAGCAGCCAACGGGGGGTCAACACTGAAGCTTCCTTT. It yields the protein CASSQRGVNTEASF.

This clonotype was seen ten or more times. The J gene is TRBJ2-5, the V gene TRBV27; 8 bases fit TRBD2. The germline CDR1 and CDR2 sequences are MNHEY and SMNVEV (reference sequence). The CDR3 consists of 15 residues. The junction had 8 bases not matched to a gene; V was cut back by 5 bases and J by 3 bases. CDR3 DNA sequence: TGTGCCAGCAGTCCGCGACGGACTAGCAAAGAGACCCAGTACTTC. Its protein is CASSPRRTSKETQYF.

This clonotype was counted only a few times. The chain links TRBV6-1 to TRBJ1-4, with 7 bases that match TRBD1. Per the germline V gene, CDR1 is MNHNS and CDR2 is SASEGT. The CDR3 extends over 14 amino acids. With 6 bases clipped from V and 4 bases from J, the junction kept 5 bases outside the gene matches. CDR3 nucleotide sequence: TGTGCCAGCAGGAGGGGGGACAGTAATGAAAAACTGTTTTTT. It codes for CASRRGDSNEKLFF.